These T cell receptor beta chains were read from a single sample in a study of identical twins. TCRdb independently ran MiXCR on the 5' RACE reads; one entry per CDR3 protein. Of around 960,000 distinct CDR3 sequences listed, 9% to 15% are singletons. The sample also formed part of further work on yellow fever vaccine responses in identical twins.

Sequencing was carried out using PBMCs. These receptors originate from a woman in her late teens or twenties in good health. Both conserved end residues are part of each CDR3. Each record gives: clone size, V gene, D gene, J gene, CDR3 length, CDR3 protein, CDR3 DNA. A D gene is named only where the DNA matches it firmly. Some rows have no size entry. The others give once, few or many, or a class for an expanded clone.

.	TRBV3-1	.	TRBJ1-6	16	CASSQEGQGLISPLHF	TGTGCCAGCAGCCAAGAGGGGCAGGGCTTGATTTCACCCCTCCACTTT
.	TRBV14	.	TRBJ2-1	14	CASSQRGFYNEQFF	TGTGCCAGCAGCCAGAGGGGCTTCTACAATGAGCAGTTCTTC
few	TRBV20-1	.	TRBJ2-2	13	CSARVPPAGELFF	TGCAGTGCAAGGGTACCCCCGGCCGGGGAGCTGTTTTTT
few	TRBV6-4	.	TRBJ2-1	15	CASSDSPDSYNEQFF	TGTGCCAGCAGTGACTCCCCGGACTCCTACAATGAGCAGTTCTTC
.	TRBV5-5	.	TRBJ1-2	13	CASSQDGNYGYTF	TGTGCCAGCAGTCAGGACGGCAACTATGGCTACACCTTC
.	TRBV12-3/TRBV12-4	.	TRBJ2-2	15	CASSLGAGVTGELFF	TGTGCCAGCAGTTTAGGGGCAGGAGTCACCGGGGAGCTGTTTTTT
.	TRBV7-9	.	TRBJ1-5	14	CASSLAEFNQPQHF	TGTGCCAGCAGCTTAGCGGAGTTCAATCAGCCCCAGCATTTT
few	TRBV7-6	.	TRBJ2-1	13	CASSYQSPNEQFF	TGTGCCAGCAGCTATCAATCACCGAATGAGCAGTTCTTC
few	TRBV5-5	TRBD2	TRBJ2-3	17	CASSYTLAGGPTDTQYF	TGTGCCAGCAGCTACACACTAGCGGGGGGACCCACAGATACGCAGTATTTT
few	TRBV12-3/TRBV12-4	.	TRBJ2-1	16	CASSPFRGVVYNEQFF	TGTGCCAGCAGTCCCTTCCGAGGGGTCGTCTACAATGAGCAGTTCTTC
.	TRBV6-6	.	TRBJ1-5	12	CASSHSTQPQHF	TGTGCCAGCAGTCACTCAACTCAGCCCCAGCATTTT
.	TRBV29-1	TRBD2	TRBJ2-3	12	CRKGRGTDTQYF	TGCAGGAAGGGGCGGGGGACAGATACGCAGTATTTT
.	TRBV9	TRBD2	TRBJ2-7	15	CASSVEPIGGDEQYF	TGTGCCAGCAGCGTAGAACCCATCGGGGGGGACGAGCAGTACTTC
.	TRBV29-1	.	TRBJ2-7	15	CSVEATGTYHYEQYF	TGCAGCGTTGAAGCAACCGGGACTTACCATTACGAGCAGTACTTC
few	TRBV2	TRBD1	TRBJ2-3	14	CASSEDGQGNTQYF	TGTGCCAGCAGTGAAGACGGACAGGGGAATACGCAGTATTTT
few	TRBV7-9	.	TRBJ2-7	12	CASTQGGYEQYF	TGTGCCAGCACCCAGGGGGGCTACGAGCAGTACTTC
many	TRBV5-1	.	TRBJ1-5	14	CASSLGQENQPQHF	TGCGCCAGCAGCTTGGGACAGGAGAATCAGCCCCAGCATTTT
.	TRBV5-1	.	TRBJ2-1	15	CASSFPGDVSNEQFF	TGCGCCAGCAGCTTTCCCGGGGACGTGAGTAATGAGCAGTTCTTC
.	TRBV7-8	TRBD2	TRBJ2-1	14	CASSTGTSINEQFF	TGTGCCAGCAGCACCGGGACTAGCATCAATGAGCAGTTCTTC
many	TRBV12-3/TRBV12-4	.	TRBJ1-2	13	CASSFNRVGGYTF	TGTGCCAGCAGTTTCAACAGGGTTGGTGGCTACACCTTC
many	TRBV29-1	.	TRBJ2-1	13	CSVEAIMDFEQFF	TGCAGCGTTGAAGCGATCATGGACTTTGAGCAGTTCTTC
.	TRBV3-1	TRBD1	TRBJ1-6	15	CASSQLWTGDSPLHF	TGTGCCAGCAGCCAACTCTGGACAGGGGATTCACCCCTCCACTTT
.	TRBV15	TRBD1	TRBJ1-6	15	CATSRGQLYNSPLHF	TGTGCCACCAGCAGGGGACAGTTGTATAATTCACCCCTCCACTTT
.	TRBV6-5	.	TRBJ2-1	18	CASSYSVRIWASHGEQFF	TGTGCCAGCAGTTACTCGGTCCGCATTTGGGCCAGCCACGGTGAGCAGTTCTTC
few	TRBV12-3/TRBV12-4	.	TRBJ2-2	15	CASSLVPRGAGELFF	TGTGCCAGCAGTTTAGTTCCAAGGGGGGCCGGGGAGCTGTTTTTT
many	TRBV2	TRBD1	TRBJ1-1	15	CASSDKGQVRDEAFF	TGTGCCAGCAGTGACAAGGGACAGGTTAGGGATGAAGCTTTCTTT
few	TRBV20-1	TRBD2	TRBJ2-7	15	CSAPSLAGIINEQYF	TGCAGTGCCCCCTCCCTAGCGGGAATCATTAACGAGCAGTACTTC
few	TRBV7-6	.	TRBJ2-3	16	CASSQSRTGPADTQYF	TGTGCCAGCAGCCAATCTAGAACGGGGCCCGCGGATACGCAGTATTTT
many	TRBV12-3/TRBV12-4	.	TRBJ1-5	14	CASGRGGSNQPQHF	TGTGCCAGCGGGAGGGGGGGAAGCAATCAGCCCCAGCATTTT
.	TRBV28	.	TRBJ2-1	14	CASRMDIAYNEQFF	TGTGCCAGCAGAATGGACATAGCCTACAATGAGCAGTTCTTC
many	TRBV7-9	.	TRBJ1-2	12	CASSPRDGTTTF	TGTGCCAGCAGCCCGCGAGACGGGACCACCACCTTC
few	TRBV5-1	.	TRBJ1-2	14	CASSYSNPDYGYTF	TGCGCCAGCAGCTACTCTAATCCTGACTATGGCTACACCTTC
.	TRBV28	.	TRBJ2-3	11	CASGGPHTQYF	TGTGCCAGCGGTGGACCGCATACGCAGTATTTT
few	TRBV6-5	.	TRBJ1-3	16	CASSSRRASSGNTIYF	TGTGCCAGCAGTTCCCGGAGGGCGAGCTCTGGAAACACCATATATTTT
.	TRBV12-3/TRBV12-4	.	TRBJ1-1	14	CASSMTPMNTEAFF	TGTGCCAGCTCTATGACACCCATGAACACTGAAGCTTTCTTT